The sequence of this T cell receptor (beta chain) was determined in a study of T cell responses to AZD1222 COVID-19 vaccine. This clone was counted between two and nine times. Antigen unknown. Overall study results and limits: White British donors predominated, females outnumbered males, and clonal diversity was possibly underestimated.

Profiled with immunoSEQ multiplex PCR; TCRdb holds only in-frame clones, not every one. The data show under 150,000 clones, 92% seen once. J was trimmed by 0 bases and V by 5 bases; bases with no gene match: 9. The CDR3 sequence is 16 residues long. Germline loops: CDR1 MDHEN, CDR2 SYDVKM. The V call is TRBV28, the J call TRBJ1-2, with TRBD1 identical over 7 bases. The sequencing used peripheral blood, collected 28 days after the second AZD1222 dose. This sequence was found in an adult who received the AZD1222 COVID-19 vaccine. CDR3 DNA: TGTGCCAGCAGTCCCCCTATGGGGACAGCTAACTATGGCTACACCTTC. Protein: CASSPPMGTANYGYTF.